The 24 T cell receptor beta chains below were found in one sample sequenced in a study of early T cells in non-severe SARS-CoV-2 infection (dated by TCRdb to about 2021). The library was generated by 5' RACE. The data were produced on a NextSeq 500. The public reads were run again by TCRdb, first through fastp at Q25 and then through MiXCR, and only productive beta chains were kept. Every distinct CDR3 protein forms one entry, paired with its most common genes and DNA. The sample records under 100,000 distinct CDR3 sequences, 11% of which are singletons. The biggest ten clones account for approximately 5% of the sample. Sequencing was carried out using whole blood. Source of these receptors: an adult who was a healthcare worker with PCR-confirmed SARS-CoV-2 infection or an uninfected control (not recorded which).

The rearrangement joins TRBV2 to TRBJ1-6; D call uncertain. V was trimmed by 6 bases and J by 8 bases, leaving 5 bases between them. Germline V gene lookup returns CDR1 SNHLY and CDR2 FYNNEI. The CDR3 has 11 residues. The CDR3 nucleotides read TGTGCCAGCAGGCTGGATTCACCCCTCCACTTT. It is translated as CASRLDSPLHF.

The sample holds many counts of this clonotype. The gene calls are TRBV6-4 and TRBJ2-7; no reliable D call. There are 13 residues in the CDR3. CDR1 and CDR2 from the germline V gene are MRHNA and SNTAGT. V shed 4 bases and J shed 2 bases, with 9 bases lying between them. The CDR3 nucleotides read TGTGCCAGCAGTGGAAGGGTACCCTACGAGCAGTACTTC. This codes for CASSGRVPYEQYF.

The chain combines TRBV6-6 with TRBJ2-3; tentatively, D is TRBD1 (6 bases). The V and J ends lost 6 bases and 2 bases respectively, with 15 bases between them. There are 15 residues in the CDR3. Germline V gives CDR1 MNHNY, CDR2 SVGAGI (reference sequence). CDR3 sequence (DNA): TGTGCCAGCAGCTCGGACAGCAGGCTCACAGATACGCAGTATTTT. Its translation: CASSSDSRLTDTQYF.

The chain has TRBV6-2 or TRBV6-3 and TRBJ1-6; 10 bases match TRBD1. Germline CDR1 reads MNHEY; CDR2 reads SVGEGT. The CDR3 runs 15 residues. V trimming: 2 bases; J trimming: 9 bases; junction bases outside the gene matches: 4. As DNA, the CDR3 is TGTGCCAGCAGTTACCGGACAGGGGGTGTTTCACCCCTCCACTTT. Protein product: CASSYRTGGVSPLHF.

The gene calls are TRBV3-1 and TRBJ2-7; D not certain. Germline values: CDR1 LGHDT, CDR2 YNNKEL (reference sequence). V was pared by 3 bases and J by 3 bases, with 6 bases between. The CDR3 has 12 residues. CDR3 coding DNA: TGTGCCAGCAGCCAGATTGACTACGAGCAGTACTTC. Protein sequence: CASSQIDYEQYF.

This clonotype was recorded only once. The chain links TRBV7-8 to TRBJ2-7; TRBD1 matches 8 bases. The length of the CDR3 is 14 residues. V gave up 1 base and J gave up 5 bases; unmatched junction bases: 4. Germline CDR1 is SGHVS and CDR2 is FQNEAQ. The CDR3: CASSLVSGQDEQYF. The CDR3 DNA is TGTGCCAGCAGCTTAGTGTCGGGACAGGACGAGCAGTACTTC.

This clonotype was detected many times. The chain joins TRBV28 to TRBJ2-7, with D unclear. The CDR3 runs to 12 residues. CDR1 MDHEN and CDR2 SYDVKM come from the germline V gene. V was cut by 6 bases and J by 3 bases, with 9 bases left in between. CDR3 coding DNA: TGTGCCAGCAGGACTGGGAACTACGAGCAGTACTTC. This encodes CASRTGNYEQYF.

In this sample, this clonotype turned up a few times. Here the CDR3 DNA reads TGTGCGGCCAAAGTCAACTATGGCTACACCTTC. Encoded protein: CAAKVNYGYTF. This chain joins TRBV28 and TRBJ1-2; D is unclear. This CDR3 comprises 11 residues. CDR1 and CDR2 (germline): MDHEN, SYDVKM.

This clonotype was recorded a few times. The rearrangement links TRBV29-1 to TRBJ1-1; a possible D gene is TRBD1 (6 bases). The CDR3 extends over 16 amino acids. In germline, CDR1 is SQVTM, CDR2 ANQGSEA. The germline V and J ends were trimmed by 7 bases and 5 bases, with 26 bases remaining between them. CDR3 DNA sequence: TGCAGCGGGAACTTAGGGGGGGATGGCCCTCAGACTGAAGCTTTCTTT. Translated: CSGNLGGDGPQTEAFF.

This clonotype was observed a handful of times. The rearrangement joins TRBV20-1 to TRBJ1-3, with no clear D. Germline CDR1 reads DFQATT; CDR2 reads SNEGSKA (reference sequence). V lost 1 base and J 6 bases, leaving 13 bases between the germline ends. The CDR3 has 14 amino acids. This CDR3 is CSARGQTTENTIYF. In DNA, the CDR3 is TGCAGTGCTAGAGGGCAGACCACGGAAAACACCATATATTTT.

This sequence joins TRBV20-1 and TRBJ2-1; D possibly corresponds to TRBD1 (5 bases). The CDR3 length is 12 residues. From germline, CDR1 is DFQATT and CDR2 SNEGSKA (reference sequence). V was clipped by 6 bases and J by 6 bases, with 12 bases between them. For the CDR3, the DNA is TGCAGTGCCAACCCCGACAGCAATGAGCAGTTCTTC. Translation gives CSANPDSNEQFF.

This clonotype occurred a few times. This rearrangement joins TRBV2 to TRBJ2-1; 8 bases align to TRBD2. The CDR3 loop spans 16 amino acids. The germline V gene encodes CDR1 SNHLY and CDR2 FYNNEI. Unmatched junction bases numbered 11, after V lost 7 bases and J lost 3 bases. The CDR3 sequence: CASTYLGLEIYNEQFF. Here the CDR3 DNA reads TGTGCCAGCACTTACCTGGGACTAGAAATCTACAATGAGCAGTTCTTC.

J is TRBJ2-7 and V is TRBV6-5; TRBD2 is a possible D gene (7 bases). Trimming took off 2 bases at V and 7 bases at J, with 15 bases between the two ends. CDR3 length: 14 amino acids. Germline CDR1 and CDR2: MNHEY and SVGAGI. The CDR3 coding sequence is TGTGCCAGCAGTTACCAAGGGGGGGGTCGGGAGCAGTACTTC. Protein: CASSYQGGGREQYF.

The rearrangement joins TRBV9 to TRBJ2-6, with a weak D call TRBD1 (6 bases). V lost 3 bases to trimming and J lost 0 bases, with 16 bases between them. The germline V gene encodes CDR1 SGDLS and CDR2 YYNGEE. The CDR3 spans 18 residues. CDR3 DNA: TGTGCCAGCAGCGCTGACAGGATTCGAACCTCTGGGGCCAACGTCCTGACTTTC. Protein product: CASSADRIRTSGANVLTF.

This rearrangement joins TRBV15 to TRBJ2-3; D remains ambiguous. CDR1 is LNHNV and CDR2 is YYDKDF in the germline V gene (reference sequence). The CDR3 length is 18 residues. V gave up 3 bases and J gave up 0 bases, with 19 bases separating them. Written as DNA, the CDR3 is TGTGCCACCAGCAGGACAAAGTCAGGCCGGTTTAGCACAGATACGCAGTATTTT. Protein sequence: CATSRTKSGRFSTDTQYF.

This clonotype showed up just a few times. This chain joins TRBV6-5 and TRBJ1-1, with D perhaps TRBD1 (6 bases). CDR1 and CDR2 (germline): MNHEY, SVGAGI. This CDR3 is built from 15 residues. Trimming removed 1 base at V and 4 bases at J, with 13 bases between. CDR3 amino acids: CASSYWGAGSTEAFF. The CDR3 DNA reads as TGTGCCAGCAGTTACTGGGGGGCCGGTAGCACTGAAGCTTTCTTT.

This clonotype rates as medium-sized. The V and J genes are TRBV21-1 and TRBJ1-2. TRBV21-1 is a pseudogene. This CDR3 spans 16 amino acids. The CDR3 DNA follows: TGTGCCAGCAGCAGTCGCGGGTGGCCCGTGGGCTATGGCTACACCTTC. It is translated as CASSSRGWPVGYGYTF.

This clonotype was found many times. The V call is TRBV5-6, the J call TRBJ1-4; TRBD1 might be the D (5 bases). This CDR3 spans 16 amino acids. From germline, CDR1 is SGHDT and CDR2 YYEEEE. Trimming removed 2 bases from V and 0 bases from J, with 11 bases in between. In DNA, the CDR3 is TGTGCCAGCAGCTTACGACCGACAGCAACTAATGAAAAACTGTTTTTT. Its translation is CASSLRPTATNEKLFF.

The chain links TRBV7-9 to TRBJ2-7; 12 bases align to TRBD2. V lost 4 bases to trimming and J lost 2 bases; unmatched junction nucleotides: 6. Germline CDR1 and CDR2: SEHNR and FQNEAQ (reference sequence). This CDR3 has 16 residues. CDR3 in DNA: TGTGCCAGCAGCTCACGGACTAGCGGGGAGGCCTACGAGCAGTACTTC. Residues: CASSSRTSGEAYEQYF.

V usage is TRBV30 and J usage is TRBJ1-1; D remains unclear. CDR1 is GTSNPN and CDR2 is SVGIG in the germline V gene (reference sequence). CDR3 length equals 13 residues. The V end lost 0 bases, the J end lost 3 bases, and 8 bases lay between the germline ends. The CDR3 bases are TGTGCCTGGAGTGTACTTGGATACACTGAAGCTTTCTTT. Its translation: CAWSVLGYTEAFF.

This clonotype was detected only a few times. This chain uses TRBV5-1 with TRBJ2-7; 7 nucleotides match TRBD1. The CDR3 runs to 14 residues. V trimming: 3 bases; J trimming: 2 bases; junction bases outside the gene matches: 5. Germline V gene sequence: CDR1 SGHRS, CDR2 YFSETQ. CDR3 DNA sequence: TGCGCCAGCAGCTGGGGACAGCCGACCTACGAGCAGTACTTC. It codes for CASSWGQPTYEQYF.

This clonotype was seen repeatedly, ten times or more. V usage is TRBV19 and J usage is TRBJ1-1, with 7 nucleotides matching TRBD1. CDR1 LNHDA and CDR2 SQIVND come from the germline V gene (reference sequence). The CDR3 sequence is 14 residues long. V shed 5 bases, J shed 5 bases, and the junction held 8 bases outside the gene matches. The CDR3 reads CASSSHRGRTEAFF. The CDR3 coding sequence is TGTGCCAGTAGTTCACACAGGGGCAGGACTGAAGCTTTCTTT.

This clonotype was seen a handful of times. In nucleotides, the CDR3 is TGTGCCAGCAGTTGGACAGGGGAGGATGGCTACACCTTC. This gives the protein CASSWTGEDGYTF. This chain joins TRBV12-3 or TRBV12-4 and TRBJ1-2, with TRBD1 identical over 9 bases. This CDR3 has 13 residues. J lost 6 bases, V lost 4 bases, and 3 bases had no gene match.

The chain employs TRBV20-1 and TRBJ2-7, with a weak D call TRBD2 (6 bases). CDR1 and CDR2 (germline): DFQATT, SNEGSKA (reference sequence). This CDR3 comprises 13 residues. V gave up 6 bases and J gave up 4 bases, with 16 bases separating them. In nucleotides, the CDR3 is TGCAGTGCCTGGACTACCCCTGGTTACGAGCAGTACTTC. It specifies CSAWTTPGYEQYF.